This T cell receptor (beta chain) appears in the sequencing data of a study of immune heterogeneity within non-small cell lung tumors. Study in general: Classification of the tumors gave a handful of squamous cell carcinomas, approximately 10 non-squamous carcinomas and 1 not otherwise specified.

Findings and caveats of the study: Individual patients had largely distinct high-frequency T-cell receptor beta clonotypes. Multiple tumor sites within a patient showed recurrence of identical dominant CDR3 beta clonotypes; site-unique high-frequency clones were present as well. Local T-cell clonality tracked local tumor mutational burden; the correlation was moderate but significant (R 0.3 to 0.4).

It was a multiplex PCR that amplified TCR beta CDR3, with 32 V and 13 J primers. TCRdb re-derived calls from the multiplex PCR reads in MiXCR, one entry per CDR3 protein. This table has a few thousand distinct CDR3 sequences, 18% appearing once. Template came from bulk tumor genomic DNA, at roughly 600 ng per sample. Several far-apart biopsies were taken per primary tumor during surgery. The patients were newly diagnosed with non-small cell lung cancer, had not been treated, and had curative surgery. The table lists this clonotype with a count of one. What it recognizes is unknown. This may stem from a read error, because a much larger clone lies one nucleotide away. The sample comprised lung tumor tissue. The TCR comes from a man aged 40-49 years with non-small cell lung cancer.

The CDR3 is CGSSQVSGGNQPQHF. The CDR3 nucleotides are TGTGGCAGCAGCCAAGTTTCAGGGGGCAATCAGCCCCAGCATTTT. This chain connects TRBV3-1 to TRBJ1-5, with D possibly being TRBD1 (6 bases). Germline V lookup: CDR1 LGHDT, CDR2 YNNKEL (reference sequence). The CDR3 has 15 amino acids.